This T cell receptor beta chain is drawn from a study of blood T cell repertoires in COVID-19. Sequencing used immunoSEQ multiplex PCR; TCRdb keeps in-frame clones, though not all of them. The sample lists around 72,000 clones; roughly 82% were seen once. The CDR3 totals 15 residues. Unmatched junction bases numbered 13, after V lost 7 bases and J lost 10 bases. CDR1 is MNHEY, CDR2 SVGAGI, per germline. Material for sequencing was peripheral blood. The chain carries TRBV6-5 and TRBJ1-6; 7 nucleotides match TRBD1. The TCR was taken from a human donor in a cohort sampled during active COVID-19. The CDR3 nucleotides read TGTGCCAGCAAGGGAGTAGGGACAGTCTTATCACCCCTCCACTTT. Translation: CASKGVGTVLSPLHF.